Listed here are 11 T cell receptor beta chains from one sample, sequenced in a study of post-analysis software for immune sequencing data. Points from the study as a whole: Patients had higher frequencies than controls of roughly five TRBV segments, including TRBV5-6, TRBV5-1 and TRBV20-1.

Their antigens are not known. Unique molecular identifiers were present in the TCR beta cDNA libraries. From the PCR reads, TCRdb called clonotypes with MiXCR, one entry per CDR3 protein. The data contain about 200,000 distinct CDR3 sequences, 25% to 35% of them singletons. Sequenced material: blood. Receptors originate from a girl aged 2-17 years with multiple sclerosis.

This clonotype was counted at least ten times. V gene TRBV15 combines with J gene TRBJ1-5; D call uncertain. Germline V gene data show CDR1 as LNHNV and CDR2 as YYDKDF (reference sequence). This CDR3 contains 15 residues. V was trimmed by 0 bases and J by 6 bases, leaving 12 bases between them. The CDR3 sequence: CATSRDKRRTQPQHF. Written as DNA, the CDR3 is TGTGCCACCAGCAGAGATAAGAGACGCACTCAGCCCCAGCATTTT. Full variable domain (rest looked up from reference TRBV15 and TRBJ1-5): DAMVIQNPRYQVTQFGKPVTLSCSQTLNHNVMYWYQQKSSQAPKLLFHYYDKDFNNEADTPDNFQSRRPNTSFCFLDIRSPGLGDTAMYLCATSRDKRRTQPQHFGDGTRLSIL.

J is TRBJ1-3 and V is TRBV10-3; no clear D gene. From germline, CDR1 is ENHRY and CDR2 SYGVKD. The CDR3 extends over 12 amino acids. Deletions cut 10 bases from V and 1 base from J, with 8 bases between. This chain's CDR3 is CATGSSGNTIYF. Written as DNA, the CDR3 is TGTGCCACTGGGTCATCTGGAAACACCATATATTTT.

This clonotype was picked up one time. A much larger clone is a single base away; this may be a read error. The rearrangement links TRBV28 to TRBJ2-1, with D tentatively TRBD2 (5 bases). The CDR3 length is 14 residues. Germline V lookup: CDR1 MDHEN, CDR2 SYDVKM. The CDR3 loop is CTSGRIEDYNEQFF. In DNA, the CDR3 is TGTACCAGCGGACGAATTGAGGACTACAATGAGCAGTTCTTC.

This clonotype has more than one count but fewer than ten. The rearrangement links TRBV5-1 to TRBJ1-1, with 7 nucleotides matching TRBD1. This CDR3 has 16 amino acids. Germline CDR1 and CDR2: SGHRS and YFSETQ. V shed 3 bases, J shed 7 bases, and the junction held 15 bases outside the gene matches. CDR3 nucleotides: TGCGCCAGCAGCTCCACACCGGGGACAGCGGTCATTGAAGCTTTCTTT. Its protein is CASSSTPGTAVIEAFF.

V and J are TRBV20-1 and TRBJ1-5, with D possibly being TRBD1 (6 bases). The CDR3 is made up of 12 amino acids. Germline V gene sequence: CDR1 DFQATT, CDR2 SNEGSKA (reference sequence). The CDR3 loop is CNAWGRSQPQHF. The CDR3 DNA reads TGCAATGCCTGGGGGCGAAGTCAGCCCCAGCATTTT.

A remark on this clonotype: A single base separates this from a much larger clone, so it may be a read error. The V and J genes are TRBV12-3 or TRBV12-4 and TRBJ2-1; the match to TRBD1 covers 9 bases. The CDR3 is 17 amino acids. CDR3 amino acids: CTSIPPPGQGVIYEQFF. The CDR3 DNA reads TGTACCAGCATTCCACCCCCGGGACAGGGTGTTATCTATGAGCAGTTCTTC.

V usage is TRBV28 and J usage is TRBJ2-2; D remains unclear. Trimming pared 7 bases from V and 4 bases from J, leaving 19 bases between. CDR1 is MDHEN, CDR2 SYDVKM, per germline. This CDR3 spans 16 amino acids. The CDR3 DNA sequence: TGTGCCAGCATTTCCGACGACCTCAGAAGCACCGGGGAGCTGTTTTTT. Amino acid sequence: CASISDDLRSTGELFF. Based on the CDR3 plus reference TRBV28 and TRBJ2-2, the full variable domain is DVKVTQSSRYLVKRTGEKVFLECVQDMDHENMFWYRQDPGLGLRLIYFSYDVKMKEKGDIPEGYSVSREKKERFSLILESASTNQTSMYLCASISDDLRSTGELFFGEGSRLTVL.

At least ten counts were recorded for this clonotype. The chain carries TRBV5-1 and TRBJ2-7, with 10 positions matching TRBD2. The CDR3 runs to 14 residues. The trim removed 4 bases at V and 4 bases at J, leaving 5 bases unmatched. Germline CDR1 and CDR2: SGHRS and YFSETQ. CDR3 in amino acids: CASSSASGGYEQYF. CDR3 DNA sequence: TGCGCCAGCAGCAGCGCTAGCGGGGGTTACGAGCAGTACTTC. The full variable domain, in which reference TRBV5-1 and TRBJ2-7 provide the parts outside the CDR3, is KAGVTQTPRYLIKTRGQQVTLSCSPISGHRSVSWYQQTPGQGLQFLFEYFSETQRNKGNFPGRFSGRQFSNSRSEMNVSTLELGDSALYLCASSSASGGYEQYFGPGTRLTVT.

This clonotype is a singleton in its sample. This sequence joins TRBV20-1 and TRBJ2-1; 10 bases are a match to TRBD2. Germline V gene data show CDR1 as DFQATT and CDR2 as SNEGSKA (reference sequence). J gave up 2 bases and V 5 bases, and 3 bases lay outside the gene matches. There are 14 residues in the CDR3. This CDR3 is CSASTSGAYNEQFF. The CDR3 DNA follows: TGCAGTGCTTCCACTAGCGGGGCCTACAATGAGCAGTTCTTC.

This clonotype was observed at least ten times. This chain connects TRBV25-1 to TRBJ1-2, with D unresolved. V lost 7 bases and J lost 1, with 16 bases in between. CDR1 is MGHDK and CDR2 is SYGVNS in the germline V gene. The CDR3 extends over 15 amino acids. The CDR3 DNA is TGTGCCAGCAATGAGGAGGGCCGGGGTAACTATGGCTACACCTTC. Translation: CASNEEGRGNYGYTF.

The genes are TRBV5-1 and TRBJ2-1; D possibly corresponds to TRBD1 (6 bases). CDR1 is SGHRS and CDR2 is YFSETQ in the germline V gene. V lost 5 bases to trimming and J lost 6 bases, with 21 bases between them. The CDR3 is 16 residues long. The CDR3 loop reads CASRSGKGEGSNEQFF. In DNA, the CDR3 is TGCGCCAGCAGGTCGGGTAAGGGGGAAGGCTCCAATGAGCAGTTCTTC.